The clone carrying this T cell receptor (beta chain) turned up a few times. Construction of the TCRbeta library involved unique molecular identifiers. One entry per CDR3 protein, called by TCRdb with MiXCR from the PCR reads. This sample has some 290,000 distinct CDR3 sequences, with approximately 9.6% found just once. The data originate from a study of T-cell reconstitution after alpha-beta-depleted transplantation in children. This CDR3 has 16 residues. Deletions cut 4 bases from V and 6 bases from J, with 19 bases between. Germline lookup yields CDR1 SGHAT and CDR2 FQNNGV. Sequenced here: PBMCs from the stem cell graft donor, sampled from the stem cell graft. The chain joins TRBV11-2 to TRBJ2-1; the D is unclear. The clonotype comes from a human donor who donated a stem cell graft to a child with SCID. The DNA of the CDR3 is TGTGCCAGCAGCTCCCCCCTTTATGCGACTGGCAATGAGCAGTTCTTC. Protein sequence: CASSSPLYATGNEQFF.